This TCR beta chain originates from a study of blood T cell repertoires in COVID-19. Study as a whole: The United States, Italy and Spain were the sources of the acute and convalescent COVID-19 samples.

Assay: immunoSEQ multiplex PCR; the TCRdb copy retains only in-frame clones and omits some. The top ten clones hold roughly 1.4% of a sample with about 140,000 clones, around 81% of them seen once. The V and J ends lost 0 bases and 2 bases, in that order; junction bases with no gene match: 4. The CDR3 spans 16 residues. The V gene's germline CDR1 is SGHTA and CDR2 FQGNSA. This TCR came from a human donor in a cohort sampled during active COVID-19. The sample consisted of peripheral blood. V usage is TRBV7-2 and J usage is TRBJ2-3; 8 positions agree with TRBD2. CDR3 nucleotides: TGTGCCAGCAGCTTAGCTTCTAGCGGGTTCACAGATACGCAGTATTTT. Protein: CASSLASSGFTDTQYF.